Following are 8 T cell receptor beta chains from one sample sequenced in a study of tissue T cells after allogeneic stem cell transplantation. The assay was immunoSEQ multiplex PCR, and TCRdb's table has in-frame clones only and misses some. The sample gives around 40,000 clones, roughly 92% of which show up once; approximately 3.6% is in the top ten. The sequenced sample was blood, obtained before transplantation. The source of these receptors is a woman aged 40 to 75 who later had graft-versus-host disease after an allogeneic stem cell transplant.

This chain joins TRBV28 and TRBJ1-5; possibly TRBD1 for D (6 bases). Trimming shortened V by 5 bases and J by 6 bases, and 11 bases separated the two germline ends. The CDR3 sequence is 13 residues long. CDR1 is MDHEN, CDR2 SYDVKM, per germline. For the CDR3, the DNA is TGTGCCAGCAGTACACAGGGTTTTCAGCCCCAGCATTTT. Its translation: CASSTQGFQPQHF.

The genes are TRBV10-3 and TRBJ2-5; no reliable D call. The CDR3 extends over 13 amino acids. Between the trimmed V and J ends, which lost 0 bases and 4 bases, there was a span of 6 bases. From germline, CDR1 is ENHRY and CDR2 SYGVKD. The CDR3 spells CAISESPGETQYF. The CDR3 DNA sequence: TGTGCCATCAGTGAGTCGCCGGGAGAGACCCAGTACTTC.

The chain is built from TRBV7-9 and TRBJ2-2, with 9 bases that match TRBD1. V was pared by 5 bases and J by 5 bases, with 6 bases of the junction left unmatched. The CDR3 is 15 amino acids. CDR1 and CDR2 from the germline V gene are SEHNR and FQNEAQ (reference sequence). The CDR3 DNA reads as TGTGCCAGCAGCCGGGGACAGGGTGAGACCGGGGAGCTGTTTTTT. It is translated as CASSRGQGETGELFF.

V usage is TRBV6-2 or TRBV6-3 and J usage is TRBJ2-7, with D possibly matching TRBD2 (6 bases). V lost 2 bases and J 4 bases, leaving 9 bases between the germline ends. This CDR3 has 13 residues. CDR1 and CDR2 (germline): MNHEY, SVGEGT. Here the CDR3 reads CASSYIAGYEQYF. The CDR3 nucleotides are TGTGCCAGCAGTTACATCGCGGGGTACGAGCAGTACTTC.

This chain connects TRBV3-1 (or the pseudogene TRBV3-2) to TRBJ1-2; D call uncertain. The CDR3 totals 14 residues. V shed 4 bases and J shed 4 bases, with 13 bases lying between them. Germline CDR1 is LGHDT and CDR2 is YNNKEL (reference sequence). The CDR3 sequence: CASSPRSIPYGYTF. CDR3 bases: TGTGCCAGCAGCCCCCGCAGCATCCCCTATGGCTACACCTTC.

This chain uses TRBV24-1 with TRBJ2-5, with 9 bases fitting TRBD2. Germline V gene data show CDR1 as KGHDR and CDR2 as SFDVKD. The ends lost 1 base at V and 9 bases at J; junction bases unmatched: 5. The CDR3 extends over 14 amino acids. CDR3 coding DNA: TGTGCCACCAGTGATTTCAGCGGGGGGCGGGCCCAGTACTTC. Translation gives CATSDFSGGRAQYF.

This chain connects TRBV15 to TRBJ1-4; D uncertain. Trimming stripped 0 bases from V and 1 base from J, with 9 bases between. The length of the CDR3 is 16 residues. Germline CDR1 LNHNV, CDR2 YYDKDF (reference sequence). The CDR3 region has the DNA TGTGCCACCAGCAGAGATAGAGCGCTAACTAATGAAAAACTGTTTTTT. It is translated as CATSRDRALTNEKLFF.

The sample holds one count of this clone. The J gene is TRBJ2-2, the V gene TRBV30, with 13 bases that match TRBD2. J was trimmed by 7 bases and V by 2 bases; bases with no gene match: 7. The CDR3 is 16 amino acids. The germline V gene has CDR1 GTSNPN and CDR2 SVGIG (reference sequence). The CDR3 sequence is CAWSHGLAGVIGELFF. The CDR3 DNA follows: TGTGCCTGGAGTCACGGACTAGCGGGAGTTATCGGGGAGCTGTTTTTT.